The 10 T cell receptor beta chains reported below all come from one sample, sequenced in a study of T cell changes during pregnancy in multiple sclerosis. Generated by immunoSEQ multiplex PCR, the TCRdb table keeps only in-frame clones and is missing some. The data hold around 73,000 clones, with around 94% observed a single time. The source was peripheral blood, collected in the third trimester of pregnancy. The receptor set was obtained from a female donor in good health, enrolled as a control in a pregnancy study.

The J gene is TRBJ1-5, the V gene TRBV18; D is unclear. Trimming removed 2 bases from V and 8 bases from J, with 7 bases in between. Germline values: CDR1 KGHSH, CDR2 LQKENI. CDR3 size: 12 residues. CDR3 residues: CASSPAGKPQHF. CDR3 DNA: TGTGCCAGCTCACCAGCGGGAAAGCCCCAGCATTTT.

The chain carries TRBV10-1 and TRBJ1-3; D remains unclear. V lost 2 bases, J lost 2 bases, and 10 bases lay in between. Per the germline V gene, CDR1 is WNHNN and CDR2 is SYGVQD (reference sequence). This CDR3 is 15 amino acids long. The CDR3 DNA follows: TGCGCCAGCAGTGAGAATGGGGAGGCTGGAAACACCATATATTTT. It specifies CASSENGEAGNTIYF.

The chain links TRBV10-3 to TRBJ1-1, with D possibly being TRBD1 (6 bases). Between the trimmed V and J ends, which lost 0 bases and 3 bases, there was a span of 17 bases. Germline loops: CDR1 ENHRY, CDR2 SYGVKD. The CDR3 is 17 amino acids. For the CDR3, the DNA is TGTGCCATCAGTGAGTCTCACAGCTCGGCAGGGGACACTGAAGCTTTCTTT. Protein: CAISESHSSAGDTEAFF.

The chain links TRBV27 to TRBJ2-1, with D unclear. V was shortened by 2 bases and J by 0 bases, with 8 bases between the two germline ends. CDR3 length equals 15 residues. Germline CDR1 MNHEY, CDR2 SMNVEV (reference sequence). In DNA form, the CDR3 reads TGTGCCAGCAGTTTAACTTCCCACTCCTACAATGAGCAGTTCTTC. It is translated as CASSLTSHSYNEQFF.

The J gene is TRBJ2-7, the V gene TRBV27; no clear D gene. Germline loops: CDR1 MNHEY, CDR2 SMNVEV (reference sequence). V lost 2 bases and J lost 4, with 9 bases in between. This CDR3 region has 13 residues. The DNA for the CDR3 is TGTGCCAGCAGTTTAAGCCAGCGATACGAGCAGTACTTC. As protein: CASSLSQRYEQYF.

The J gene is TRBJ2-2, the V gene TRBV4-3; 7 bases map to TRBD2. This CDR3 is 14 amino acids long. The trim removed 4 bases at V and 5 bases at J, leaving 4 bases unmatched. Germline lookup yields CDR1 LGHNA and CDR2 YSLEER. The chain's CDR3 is CASSRGRGTGELFF. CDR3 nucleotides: TGCGCCAGCAGCCGGGGGAGGGGTACCGGGGAGCTGTTTTTT.

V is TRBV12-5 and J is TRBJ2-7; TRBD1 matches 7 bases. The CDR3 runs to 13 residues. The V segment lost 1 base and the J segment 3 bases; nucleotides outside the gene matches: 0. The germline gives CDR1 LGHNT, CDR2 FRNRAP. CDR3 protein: CASGLDRGYEQYF. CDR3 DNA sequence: TGTGCTAGTGGTTTGGACAGGGGCTACGAGCAGTACTTC.

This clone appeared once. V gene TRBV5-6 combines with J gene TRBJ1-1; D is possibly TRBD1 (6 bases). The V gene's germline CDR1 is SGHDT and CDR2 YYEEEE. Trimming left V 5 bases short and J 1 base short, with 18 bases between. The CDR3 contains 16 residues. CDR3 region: CASRTQGALPNTEAFF. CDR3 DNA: TGTGCCAGCAGAACACAGGGTGCGCTTCCGAACACTGAAGCTTTCTTT. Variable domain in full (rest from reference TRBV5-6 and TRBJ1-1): DAGVTQSPTHLIKTRGQQVTLRCSPKSGHDTVSWYQQALGQGPQFIFQYYEEEERQRGNFPDRFSGHQFPNYSSELNVNALLLGDSALYLCASRTQGALPNTEAFFGQGTRLTVV.

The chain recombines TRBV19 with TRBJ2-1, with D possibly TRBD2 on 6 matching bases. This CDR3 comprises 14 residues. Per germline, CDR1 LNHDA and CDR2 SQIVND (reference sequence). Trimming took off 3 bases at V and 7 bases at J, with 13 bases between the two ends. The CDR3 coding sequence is TGTGCCAGTAGTATCATAGAACGGGGGAATGAGCAGTTCTTC. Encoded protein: CASSIIERGNEQFF.

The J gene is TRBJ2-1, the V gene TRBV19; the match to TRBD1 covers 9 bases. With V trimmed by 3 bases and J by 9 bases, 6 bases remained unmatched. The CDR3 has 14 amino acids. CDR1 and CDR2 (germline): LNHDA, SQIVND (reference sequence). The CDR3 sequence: CASSIGTGIGEQFF. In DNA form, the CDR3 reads TGTGCCAGTAGTATTGGGACAGGGATCGGTGAGCAGTTCTTC. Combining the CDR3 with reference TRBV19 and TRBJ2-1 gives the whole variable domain DGGITQSPKYLFRKEGQNVTLSCEQNLNHDAMYWYRQDPGQGLRLIYYSQIVNDFQKGDIAEGYSVSREKKESFPLTVTSAQKNPTAFYLCASSIGTGIGEQFFGPGTRLTVL.